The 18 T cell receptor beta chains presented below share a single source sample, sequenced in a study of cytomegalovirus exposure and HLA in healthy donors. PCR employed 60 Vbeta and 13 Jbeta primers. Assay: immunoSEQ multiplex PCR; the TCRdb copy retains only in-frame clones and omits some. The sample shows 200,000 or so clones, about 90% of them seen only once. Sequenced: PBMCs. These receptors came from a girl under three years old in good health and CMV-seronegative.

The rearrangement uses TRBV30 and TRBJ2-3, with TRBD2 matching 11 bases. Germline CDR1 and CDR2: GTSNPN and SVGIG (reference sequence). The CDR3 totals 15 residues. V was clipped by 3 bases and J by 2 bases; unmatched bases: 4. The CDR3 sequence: CAWRGTSGYTDTQYF. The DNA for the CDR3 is TGTGCCTGGAGGGGGACTAGCGGATACACAGATACGCAGTATTTT.

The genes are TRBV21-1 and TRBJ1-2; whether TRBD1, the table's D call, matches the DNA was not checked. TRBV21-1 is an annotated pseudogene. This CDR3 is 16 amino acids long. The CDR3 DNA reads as TGTGCCAGCAGCATATACGGGACAGGGATCAACTATGGCTACACCTTC. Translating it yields CASSIYGTGINYGYTF.

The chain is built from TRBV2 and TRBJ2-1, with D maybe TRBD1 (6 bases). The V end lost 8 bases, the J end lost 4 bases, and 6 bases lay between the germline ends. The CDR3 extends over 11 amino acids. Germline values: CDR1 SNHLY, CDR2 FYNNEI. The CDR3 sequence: CASGQYNEQFF. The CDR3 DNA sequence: TGTGCCAGCGGACAGTACAATGAGCAGTTCTTC.

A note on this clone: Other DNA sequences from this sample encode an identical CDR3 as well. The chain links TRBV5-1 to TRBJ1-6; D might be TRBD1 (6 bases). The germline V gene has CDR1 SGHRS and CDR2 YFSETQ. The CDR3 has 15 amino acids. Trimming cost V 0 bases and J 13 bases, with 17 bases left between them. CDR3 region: CASSLVGGRSPPLHF. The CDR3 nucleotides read TGCGCCAGCAGCTTGGTTGGGGGCCGGAGCCCGCCCCTCCACTTT.

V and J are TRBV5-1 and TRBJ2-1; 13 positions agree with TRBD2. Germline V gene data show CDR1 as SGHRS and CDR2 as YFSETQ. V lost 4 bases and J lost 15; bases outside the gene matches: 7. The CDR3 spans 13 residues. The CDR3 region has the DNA TGCGCCAGCAGCCGAGGACTAGCGGGAGTGACGTTCTTC. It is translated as CASSRGLAGVTFF.

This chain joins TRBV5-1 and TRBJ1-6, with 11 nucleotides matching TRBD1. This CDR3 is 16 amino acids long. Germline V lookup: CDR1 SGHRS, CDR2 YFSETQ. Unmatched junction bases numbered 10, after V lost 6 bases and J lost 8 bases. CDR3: CASTDRDRGLYSPLHF. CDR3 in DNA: TGCGCCAGCACAGACCGGGACAGGGGGTTGTATTCACCCCTCCACTTT.

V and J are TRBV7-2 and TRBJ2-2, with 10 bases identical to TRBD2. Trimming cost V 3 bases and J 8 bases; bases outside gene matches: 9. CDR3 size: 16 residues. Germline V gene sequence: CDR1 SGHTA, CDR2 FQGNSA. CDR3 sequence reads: CASSFQAGGAAGELFF. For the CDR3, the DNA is TGTGCCAGCAGCTTTCAAGCGGGAGGGGCCGCGGGGGAGCTGTTTTTT.

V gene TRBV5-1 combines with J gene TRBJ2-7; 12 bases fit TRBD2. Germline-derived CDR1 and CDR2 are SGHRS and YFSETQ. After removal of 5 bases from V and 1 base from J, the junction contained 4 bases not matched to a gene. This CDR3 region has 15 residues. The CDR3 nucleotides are TGCGCCAGCAGGTTGACTAGCGGGAGTTCCTACGAGCAGTACTTC. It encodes CASRLTSGSSYEQYF.

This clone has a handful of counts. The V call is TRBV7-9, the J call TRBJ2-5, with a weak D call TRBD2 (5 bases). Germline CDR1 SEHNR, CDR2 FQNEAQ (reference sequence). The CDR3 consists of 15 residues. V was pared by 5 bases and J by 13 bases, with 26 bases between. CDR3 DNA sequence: TGTGCCAGCAGCCCTAACGCAGACTGGACGGGGAGTTCGTACTTC. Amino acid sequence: CASSPNADWTGSSYF.

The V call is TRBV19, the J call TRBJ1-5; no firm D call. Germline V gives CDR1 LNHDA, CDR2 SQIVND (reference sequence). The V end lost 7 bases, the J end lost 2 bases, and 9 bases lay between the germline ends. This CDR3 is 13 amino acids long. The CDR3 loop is CASNTRGNQPQHF. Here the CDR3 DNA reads TGTGCCAGTAATACGAGGGGCAATCAGCCCCAGCATTTT.

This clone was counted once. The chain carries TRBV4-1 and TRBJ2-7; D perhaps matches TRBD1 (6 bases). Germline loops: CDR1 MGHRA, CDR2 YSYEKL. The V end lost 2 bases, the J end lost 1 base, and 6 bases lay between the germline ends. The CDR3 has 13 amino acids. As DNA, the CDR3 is TGCGCCAGCAGCCAAACAGGGTCCTACGAGCAGTACTTC. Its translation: CASSQTGSYEQYF.

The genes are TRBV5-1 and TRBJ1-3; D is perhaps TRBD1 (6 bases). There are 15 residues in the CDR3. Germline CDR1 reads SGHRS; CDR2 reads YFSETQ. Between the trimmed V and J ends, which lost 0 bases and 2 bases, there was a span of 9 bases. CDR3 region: CASSLAGDPGNTIYF. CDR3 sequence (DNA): TGCGCCAGCAGCTTGGCAGGGGACCCTGGAAACACCATATATTTT.

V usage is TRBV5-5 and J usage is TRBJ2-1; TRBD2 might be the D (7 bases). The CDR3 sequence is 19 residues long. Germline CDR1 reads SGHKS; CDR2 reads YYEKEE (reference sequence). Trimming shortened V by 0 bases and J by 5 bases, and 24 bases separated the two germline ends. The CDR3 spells CASSLATGVRGASNNEQFF. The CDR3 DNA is TGTGCCAGCAGCTTGGCGACAGGCGTTCGGGGGGCTTCTAACAATGAGCAGTTCTTC.

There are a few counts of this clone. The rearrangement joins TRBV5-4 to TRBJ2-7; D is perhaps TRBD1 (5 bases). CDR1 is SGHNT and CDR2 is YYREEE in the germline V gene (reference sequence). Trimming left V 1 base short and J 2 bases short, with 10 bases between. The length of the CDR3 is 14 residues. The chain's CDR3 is CASSLNAGTYEQYF. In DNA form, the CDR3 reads TGTGCCAGCAGCTTGAACGCAGGGACCTACGAGCAGTACTTC.

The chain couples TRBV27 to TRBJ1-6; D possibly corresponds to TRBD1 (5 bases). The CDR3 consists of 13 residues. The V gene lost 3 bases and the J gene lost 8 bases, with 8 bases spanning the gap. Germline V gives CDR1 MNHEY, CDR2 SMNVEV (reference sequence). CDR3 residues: CASSFRVDSPLHF. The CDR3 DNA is TGTGCCAGCAGTTTCAGGGTCGATTCACCCCTCCACTTT.

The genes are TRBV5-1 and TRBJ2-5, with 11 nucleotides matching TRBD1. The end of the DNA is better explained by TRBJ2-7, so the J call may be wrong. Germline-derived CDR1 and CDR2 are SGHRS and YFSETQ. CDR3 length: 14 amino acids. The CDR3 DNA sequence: TGCGCCAGCCGGGGACAGGGGGACTCCTACGAGCAGTACTTC. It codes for CASRGQGDSYEQYF.

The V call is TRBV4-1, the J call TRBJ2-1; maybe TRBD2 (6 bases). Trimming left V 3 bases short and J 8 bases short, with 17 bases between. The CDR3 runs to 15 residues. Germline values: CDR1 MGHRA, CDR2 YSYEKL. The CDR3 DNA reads TGCGCCAGCAGCCAGGGGGGAGGACTAATTGATGAGCAGTTCTTC. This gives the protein CASSQGGGLIDEQFF.

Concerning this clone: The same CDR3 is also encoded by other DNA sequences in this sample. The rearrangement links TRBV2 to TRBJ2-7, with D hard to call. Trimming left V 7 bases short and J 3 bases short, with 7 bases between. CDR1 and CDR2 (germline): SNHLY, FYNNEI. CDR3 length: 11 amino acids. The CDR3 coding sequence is TGTGCCAGCACCCTTTTCTACGAGCAGTACTTC. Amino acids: CASTLFYEQYF.